This T cell receptor beta chain was sequenced for a study of CD8+ T cells in alopecia areata. Study context: Tofacitinib administration persisted for 6 to 18 months, succeeded by 6 months off drug. Regarding the study as a whole: Tofacitinib delivered significant drops in scalp clonality and in expanded CD8+ clones among the top 100. The study found that many expanded lesional clones persisted in scalp and blood during tofacitinib.

For this clone: Its antigen is as yet unknown.

The length of the CDR3 is 13 residues. V lost 6 bases to trimming and J lost 5 bases; unmatched junction nucleotides: 6. Germline V gene data show CDR1 as SQVTM and CDR2 as ANQGSEA. Treatment denoted: oral pan-JAK inhibitor, 5-10 mg twice daily. Peripheral blood and lesional scalp punch biopsies were taken from alopecia areata patients. Extraction and reverse transcription of RNA yielded cDNA as the sequencing template. The table came from immunoSEQ multiplex PCR; TCRdb's copy has only in-frame clones and leaves some out. This table holds around 190,000 clones, about 65% found once. The source material was CD4+ T cells sorted from blood, sampled at approximately week 49, from a patient treated with tofacitinib. This TCR was recovered from a human donor with alopecia areata. The chain is built from TRBV29-1 and TRBJ2-3; TRBD2 agrees at 9 bases. In DNA, the CDR3 is TGCAGCGTCCTGACTAGCGGAGTAGATACGCAGTATTTT. Translated, it gives CSVLTSGVDTQYF.